The 26 T cell receptor beta chains given below trace back to one sample, sequenced in a study of shared clonotypes between healthy human individuals. Generated by immunoSEQ multiplex PCR, the TCRdb table keeps only in-frame clones and is missing some. The table lists 2 million or so clones, about 95% of them singletons. Naive-designated CD8 cells lacked CD45RO, were positively enriched for CCR7, and omitted terminally differentiated effector memory CD45RA+ cells. Material for sequencing was naive CD8+ T cells sorted from blood. Receptor source: a man between 18 and 35 years old in good health.

A remark on this clone: The same CDR3 also results from other DNA sequences found in this sample. The gene calls are TRBV30 and TRBJ2-7; D is unclear. The CDR3 runs 12 residues. V was pared by 0 bases and J by 2 bases, with 5 bases between. The germline CDR1 and CDR2 sequences are GTSNPN and SVGIG (reference sequence). The CDR3 reads CAWSVGTYEQYF. CDR3 nucleotide sequence: TGTGCCTGGAGTGTAGGAACCTACGAGCAGTACTTC.

The V and J genes are TRBV2 and TRBJ2-7; D possibly uses TRBD1 or TRBD2 (6 bases each). The length of the CDR3 is 16 residues. The germline gives CDR1 SNHLY, CDR2 FYNNEI. V shed 1 base and J shed 7 bases, with 20 bases lying between them. CDR3 sequence: CASSEGLGGKLGEQYF. The CDR3, as DNA: TGTGCCAGCAGTGAAGGATTAGGGGGGAAGTTAGGGGAGCAGTACTTC.

Of note for this clone: Its ends do not fully match the called genes, so a read error is possible. The chain carries TRBV11-1 and TRBJ2-5; 9 bases fit TRBD2. Germline values: CDR1 SGHAT, CDR2 FQDESV (reference sequence). This CDR3 spans 13 amino acids. The CDR3 sequence is CASSLAGLETQYF. The DNA of the CDR3 is TGTGCCAGCAGCCTAGCGGGGCTGGAGACCCAGTACTTC. Full variable domain (outside the CDR3, taken from reference TRBV11-1 and TRBJ2-5): EAEVAQSPRYKITEKSQAVAFWCDPISGHATLYWYRQILGQGPELLVQFQDESVVDDSQLPKDRFSAERLKGVDSTLKIQPAELGDSAMYLCASSLAGLETQYFGPGTRLLVL.

This chain connects TRBV4-3 to TRBJ1-2, with a tentative D call TRBD1 (6 bases). This CDR3 is built from 15 residues. Germline loops: CDR1 LGHNA, CDR2 YSLEER. Trimming stripped 3 bases from V and 0 bases from J, with 11 bases between. CDR3 region: CASSQWDTANYGYTF. The CDR3 DNA is TGCGCCAGCAGCCAGTGGGACACCGCTAACTATGGCTACACCTTC.

V gene TRBV6-5 combines with J gene TRBJ2-5; D may be TRBD2 (5 bases). The germline V gene encodes CDR1 MNHEY and CDR2 SVGAGI. CDR3 length: 14 amino acids. V lost 6 bases and J lost 5, with 16 bases in between. This CDR3 is CASSPGGRRETQYF. DNA for the CDR3: TGTGCCAGCAGCCCAGGAGGACGCCGGGAGACCCAGTACTTC.

This rearrangement joins TRBV13 to TRBJ1-1, with unresolved D. The CDR3 totals 12 residues. V was shortened by 3 bases and J by 7 bases, with 9 bases between the two germline ends. Germline-derived CDR1 and CDR2 are PRHDT and FYEKMQ (reference sequence). The CDR3 reads CASSFGGIEAFF. The CDR3 bases are TGTGCCAGCAGCTTCGGAGGGATTGAAGCTTTCTTT.

The V gene is TRBV6-5, the J gene TRBJ2-1, with a possible D match to TRBD2 (6 bases). Trimming pared 7 bases from V and 7 bases from J, leaving 20 bases between. Germline loops: CDR1 MNHEY, CDR2 SVGAGI. The CDR3 runs 15 residues. CDR3 coding DNA: TGTGCCAGCACCCACGGGACTCCCCTCGGAAATGAGCAGTTCTTC. It encodes CASTHGTPLGNEQFF.

The DNA of the CDR3 is TGTGCCAGCAGTGTCTCATACGGGGCGGGGAATGAAAAACTGTTTTTT. Its protein is CASSVSYGAGNEKLFF. The chain recombines TRBV27 with TRBJ1-4, with D possibly matching TRBD1 (5 bases). The CDR3 sequence is 16 residues long. The V end was cut by 5 bases, the J end by 5 bases, with 18 bases between. The germline gives CDR1 MNHEY, CDR2 SMNVEV (reference sequence).

V and J are TRBV6-1 and TRBJ1-2, with 8 bases identical to TRBD1. Germline V CDR1 and CDR2: MNHNS, SASEGT. CDR3 length equals 14 residues. V lost 4 bases and J lost 7; bases outside the gene matches: 8. CDR3 bases: TGTGCCAGCAGTGCGGCAGGGGGCGATTTTGGCTACACCTTC. The encoded protein is CASSAAGGDFGYTF.

V is TRBV27 and J is TRBJ2-7; no reliable D call. The CDR3 extends over 13 amino acids. Trimming took 2 bases from V and 6 from J, leaving 11 bases between them. The germline V gene encodes CDR1 MNHEY and CDR2 SMNVEV (reference sequence). CDR3 protein: CASSLMGSGEQYF. The CDR3 region has the DNA TGTGCCAGCAGTTTAATGGGATCCGGCGAGCAGTACTTC.

J is TRBJ1-2 and V is TRBV25-1; D unclear. Trimming cost V 5 bases and J 4 bases, with 14 bases left between them. Germline V CDR1 and CDR2: MGHDK, SYGVNS. There are 14 residues in the CDR3. Here the CDR3 reads CASSPPPDTYGYTF. CDR3 DNA: TGTGCCAGCAGTCCTCCCCCCGACACCTATGGCTACACCTTC.

The chain is built from TRBV4-1 and TRBJ2-2; D may be TRBD1 (6 bases). Germline V gives CDR1 MGHRA, CDR2 YSYEKL. The CDR3 extends over 12 amino acids. V lost 4 bases and J lost 10, with 10 bases in between. CDR3 residues: CASSPGTLELFF. The CDR3 DNA follows: TGCGCCAGCAGCCCCGGGACACTGGAGCTGTTTTTT.

The chain is built from TRBV27 and TRBJ2-7, with a weak D call TRBD2 (6 bases). V lost 2 bases to trimming and J lost 5 bases, with 19 bases between them. The germline CDR1 and CDR2 sequences are MNHEY and SMNVEV (reference sequence). The CDR3 runs 16 residues. CDR3 sequence: CASSLVSGGNRDEQYF. The CDR3 DNA reads as TGTGCCAGCAGTTTAGTATCCGGGGGAAATCGGGACGAGCAGTACTTC.

The chain recombines TRBV15 with TRBJ2-7; TRBD1 agrees at 8 bases. This CDR3 contains 16 residues. Germline lookup yields CDR1 LNHNV and CDR2 YYDKDF (reference sequence). Unmatched junction bases numbered 7, after V lost 0 bases and J lost 3 bases. CDR3 sequence (DNA): TGTGCCACCAGCAGAGATCCTAAGACAGGGGACTACGAGCAGTACTTC. It specifies CATSRDPKTGDYEQYF. The whole variable domain, filled in from reference TRBV15 and TRBJ2-7, reads DAMVIQNPRYQVTQFGKPVTLSCSQTLNHNVMYWYQQKSSQAPKLLFHYYDKDFNNEADTPDNFQSRRPNTSFCFLDIRSPGLGDTAMYLCATSRDPKTGDYEQYFGPGTRLTVT.

The chain carries TRBV7-8 and TRBJ2-1, with 12 bases that match TRBD2. After removal of 2 bases from V and 7 bases from J, the junction contained 12 bases not matched to a gene. The CDR3 has 18 amino acids. The germline V gene encodes CDR1 SGHVS and CDR2 FQNEAQ. This CDR3 is CASSLTLIGLAGINEQFF. For the CDR3, the DNA is TGTGCCAGCAGCTTAACACTTATAGGACTAGCGGGAATTAATGAGCAGTTCTTC.

To note about this clone: The sample has other DNA sequences that encode this CDR3 too. This chain links TRBV6-5 with TRBJ1-2; D unresolved. CDR3 length: 13 amino acids. Trimming took off 6 bases at V and 1 base at J, with 9 bases between the two ends. Germline CDR1 is MNHEY and CDR2 is SVGAGI. The CDR3 reads CASSLGSNYGYTF. The CDR3 bases are TGTGCCAGCAGCCTCGGAAGTAACTATGGCTACACCTTC.

V usage is TRBV4-1 and J usage is TRBJ2-1; D remains ambiguous. CDR1 MGHRA and CDR2 YSYEKL come from the germline V gene. This CDR3 contains 13 residues. Trimming stripped 1 base from V and 4 bases from J, with 5 bases between. As DNA, the CDR3 is TGCGCCAGCAGCCAAGCTGCATACAATGAGCAGTTCTTC. The encoded protein is CASSQAAYNEQFF.

The chain links TRBV9 to TRBJ2-1, with D maybe TRBD2 (6 bases). V gave up 4 bases and J gave up 6 bases, with 11 bases separating them. The CDR3 has 13 amino acids. CDR1 and CDR2 (germline): SGDLS, YYNGEE. CDR3 protein: CASSLSGLNEQFF. CDR3 bases: TGTGCCAGCAGCCTAAGCGGGCTCAATGAGCAGTTCTTC.

The chain couples TRBV10-3 to TRBJ1-1; 8 nucleotides line up with TRBD1. V dropped 4 bases and J dropped 7; count of bases not matched to a gene: 14. Germline-derived CDR1 and CDR2 are ENHRY and SYGVKD. The CDR3 runs 16 residues. CDR3 amino acids: CAISGSRDRGVSEAFF. The CDR3 DNA sequence: TGTGCCATCAGTGGGTCGAGAGACAGGGGTGTCAGTGAAGCTTTCTTT.

The chain couples TRBV4-1 to TRBJ2-3; D remains unclear. Germline lookup yields CDR1 MGHRA and CDR2 YSYEKL. V dropped 2 bases and J dropped 6 bases, with 9 bases sitting between them. The CDR3 covers 13 residues. The CDR3 coding sequence is TGCGCCAGCAGCCAACAATACGGGGATACGCAGTATTTT. Its protein product is CASSQQYGDTQYF.

As regards this clone: The sample holds other DNA sequences that translate to the same CDR3. The chain links TRBV4-1 to TRBJ2-5; 8 nucleotides line up with TRBD2. The germline CDR1 and CDR2 sequences are MGHRA and YSYEKL. V lost 0 bases and J lost 5; bases outside the gene matches: 8. This CDR3 comprises 16 residues. This CDR3 is CASSQELAGGLETQYF. As DNA, the CDR3 is TGCGCCAGCAGCCAAGAGTTGGCGGGAGGACTGGAGACCCAGTACTTC.

This chain links TRBV5-1 with TRBJ1-1; tentatively, D is TRBD1 (5 bases). The V end lost 3 bases, the J end lost 1 base, and 7 bases lay between the germline ends. This CDR3 has 13 amino acids. CDR1 and CDR2 from the germline V gene are SGHRS and YFSETQ. The CDR3 DNA sequence: TGCGCCAGCAGCTCACAGGAGAACACTGAAGCTTTCTTT. Protein product: CASSSQENTEAFF. The whole variable domain, remainder taken from reference TRBV5-1 and TRBJ1-1, is KAGVTQTPRYLIKTRGQQVTLSCSPISGHRSVSWYQQTPGQGLQFLFEYFSETQRNKGNFPGRFSGRQFSNSRSEMNVSTLELGDSALYLCASSSQENTEAFFGQGTRLTVV.

The CDR3 DNA reads TGTGCCAGCAGCTTGCAAGGCCTCTACGAGCAGTACTTC. Translating it yields CASSLQGLYEQYF. The chain has TRBV7-2 and TRBJ2-7, with D unclear. CDR1 and CDR2 from the germline V gene are SGHTA and FQGNSA. The V and J ends lost 3 bases and 3 bases respectively, with 9 bases between them. CDR3 length: 13 residues.

The rearrangement uses TRBV18 and TRBJ2-3, with D maybe TRBD2 (5 bases). V was cut by 1 base and J by 4 bases, with 9 bases left in between. Germline assignment: CDR1 KGHSH and CDR2 LQKENI. The CDR3 length is 14 residues. DNA for the CDR3: TGTGCCAGCTCACCACAGGGAGACCCAGATACGCAGTATTTT. It translates to CASSPQGDPDTQYF.

CDR3 residues: CASNVFRDRDSDTQYF. CDR3 in DNA: TGTGCCAGCAACGTTTTCCGGGACAGGGATTCAGATACGCAGTATTTT. The V and J genes are TRBV2 and TRBJ2-3; the match to TRBD1 covers 9 bases. Germline lookup yields CDR1 SNHLY and CDR2 FYNNEI. This CDR3 has 16 residues. Trimming cost V 7 bases and J 4 bases; bases outside gene matches: 12.

This chain uses TRBV6-5 with TRBJ2-1, with a tentative D call TRBD2 (6 bases). The CDR3 is made up of 15 amino acids. Trimming took 0 bases from V and 8 from J, leaving 14 bases between them. Germline lookup yields CDR1 MNHEY and CDR2 SVGAGI. The CDR3 sequence is CASSYSTTSVYEQFF. The DNA for the CDR3 is TGTGCCAGCAGTTACTCGACGACTAGTGTCTATGAGCAGTTCTTC.